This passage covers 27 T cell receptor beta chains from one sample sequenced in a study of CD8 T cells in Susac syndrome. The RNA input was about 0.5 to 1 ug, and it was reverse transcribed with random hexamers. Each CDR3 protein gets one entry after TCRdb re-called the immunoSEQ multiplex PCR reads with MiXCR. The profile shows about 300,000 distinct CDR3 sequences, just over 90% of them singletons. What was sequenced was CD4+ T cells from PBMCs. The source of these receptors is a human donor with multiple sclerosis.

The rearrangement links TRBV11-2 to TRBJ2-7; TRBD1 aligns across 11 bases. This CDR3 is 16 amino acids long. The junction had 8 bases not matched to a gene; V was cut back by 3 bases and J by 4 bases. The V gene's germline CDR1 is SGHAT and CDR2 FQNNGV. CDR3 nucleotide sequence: TGTGCCAGCAGCTTTGGGACAGGGGGAATAGCGTACGAGCAGTACTTC. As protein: CASSFGTGGIAYEQYF.

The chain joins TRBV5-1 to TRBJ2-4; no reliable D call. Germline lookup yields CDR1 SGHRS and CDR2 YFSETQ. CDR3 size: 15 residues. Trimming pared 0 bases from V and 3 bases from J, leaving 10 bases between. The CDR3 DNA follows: TGCGCCAGCAGCTTGGATGGAATGGGCAAAAACATTCAGTACTTC. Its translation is CASSLDGMGKNIQYF.

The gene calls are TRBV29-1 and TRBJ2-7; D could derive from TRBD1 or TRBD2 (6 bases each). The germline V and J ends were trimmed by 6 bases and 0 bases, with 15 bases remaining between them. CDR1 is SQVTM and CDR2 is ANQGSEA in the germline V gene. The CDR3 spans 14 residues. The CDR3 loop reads CSVGRTAGSYEQYF. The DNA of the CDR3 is TGCAGCGTAGGTCGGACAGCGGGCTCCTACGAGCAGTACTTC.

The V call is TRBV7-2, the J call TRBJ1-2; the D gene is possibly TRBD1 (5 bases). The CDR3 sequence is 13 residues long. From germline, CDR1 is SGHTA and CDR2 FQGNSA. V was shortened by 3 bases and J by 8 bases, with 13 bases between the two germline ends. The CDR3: CASSFARENGYTF. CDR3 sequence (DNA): TGTGCCAGCAGCTTCGCCAGGGAAAACGGCTACACCTTC.

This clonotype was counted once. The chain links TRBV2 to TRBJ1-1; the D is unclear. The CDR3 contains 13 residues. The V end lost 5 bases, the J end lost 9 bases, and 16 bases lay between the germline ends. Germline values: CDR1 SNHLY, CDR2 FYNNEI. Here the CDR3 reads CASSTEGAIKAFF. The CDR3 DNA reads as TGTGCCAGCAGTACCGAGGGTGCGATTAAAGCTTTCTTT.

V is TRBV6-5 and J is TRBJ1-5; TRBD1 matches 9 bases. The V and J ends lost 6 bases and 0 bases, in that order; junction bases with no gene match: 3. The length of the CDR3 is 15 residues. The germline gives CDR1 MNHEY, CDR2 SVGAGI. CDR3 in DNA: TGTGCCAGCAGAACGGGACAGGGTAGCAATCAGCCCCAGCATTTT. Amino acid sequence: CASRTGQGSNQPQHF.

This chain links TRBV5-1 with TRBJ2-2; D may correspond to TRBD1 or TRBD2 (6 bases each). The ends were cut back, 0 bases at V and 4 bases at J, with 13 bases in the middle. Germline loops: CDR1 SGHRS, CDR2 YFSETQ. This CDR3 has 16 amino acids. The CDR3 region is CASSLASGARTGELFF. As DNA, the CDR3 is TGCGCCAGCAGCTTGGCCTCGGGGGCGCGCACCGGGGAGCTGTTTTTT. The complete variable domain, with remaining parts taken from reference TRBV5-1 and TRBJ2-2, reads KAGVTQTPRYLIKTRGQQVTLSCSPISGHRSVSWYQQTPGQGLQFLFEYFSETQRNKGNFPGRFSGRQFSNSRSEMNVSTLELGDSALYLCASSLASGARTGELFFGEGSRLTVL.

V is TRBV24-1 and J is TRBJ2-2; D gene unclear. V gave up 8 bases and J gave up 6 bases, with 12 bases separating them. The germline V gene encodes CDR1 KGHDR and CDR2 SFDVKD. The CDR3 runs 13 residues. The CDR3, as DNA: TGTGCCACCAATGACTGGTCCGCCGGGGAGCTGTTTTTT. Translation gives CATNDWSAGELFF.

DNA for the CDR3: TGCAGTGCTCTGATGGGGAGCAATCAGCCCCAGCATTTT. It specifies CSALMGSNQPQHF. The chain couples TRBV20-1 to TRBJ1-5; D ambiguous. The CDR3 length is 13 residues. Germline values: CDR1 DFQATT, CDR2 SNEGSKA (reference sequence). The V end was cut by 5 bases, the J end by 1 base, with 9 bases between.

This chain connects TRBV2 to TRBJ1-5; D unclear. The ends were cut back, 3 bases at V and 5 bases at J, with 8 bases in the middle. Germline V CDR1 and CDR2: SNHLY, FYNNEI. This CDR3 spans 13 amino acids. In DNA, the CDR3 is TGTGCCAGCAGTGAGTTGGTCTATCAGCCCCAGCATTTT. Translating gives CASSELVYQPQHF.

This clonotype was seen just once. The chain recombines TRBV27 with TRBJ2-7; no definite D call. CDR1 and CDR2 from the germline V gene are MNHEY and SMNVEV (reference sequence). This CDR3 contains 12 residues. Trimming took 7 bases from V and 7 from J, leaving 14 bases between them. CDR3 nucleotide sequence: TGTGCCAGCAATAGCCCTTTGGGAGAGCAGTACTTC. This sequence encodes CASNSPLGEQYF.

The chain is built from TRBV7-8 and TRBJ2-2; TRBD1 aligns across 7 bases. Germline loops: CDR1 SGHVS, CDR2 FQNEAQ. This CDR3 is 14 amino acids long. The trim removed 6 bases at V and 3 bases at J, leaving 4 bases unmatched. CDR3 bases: TGTGCCAGCAGAACAGGGACAGACACCGGGGAGCTGTTTTTT. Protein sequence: CASRTGTDTGELFF.

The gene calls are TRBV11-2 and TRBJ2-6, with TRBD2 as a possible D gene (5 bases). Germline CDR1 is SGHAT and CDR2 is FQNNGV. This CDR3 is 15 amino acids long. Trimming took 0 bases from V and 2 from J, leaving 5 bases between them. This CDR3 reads CASSLERAGANVLTF. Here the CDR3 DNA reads TGTGCCAGCAGCTTAGAGAGGGCTGGGGCCAACGTCCTGACTTTC. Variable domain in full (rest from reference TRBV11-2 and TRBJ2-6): EAGVAQSPRYKIIEKRQSVAFWCNPISGHATLYWYQQILGQGPKLLIQFQNNGVVDDSQLPKDRFSAERLKGVDSTLKIQPAKLEDSAVYLCASSLERAGANVLTFGAGSRLTVL.

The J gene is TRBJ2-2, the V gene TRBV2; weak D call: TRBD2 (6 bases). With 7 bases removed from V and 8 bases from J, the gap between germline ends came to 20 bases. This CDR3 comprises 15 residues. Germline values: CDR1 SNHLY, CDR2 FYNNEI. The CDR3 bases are TGTGCCAGCACTAGCGTCTTAGGTGTAAGAGGGGAGCTGTTTTTT. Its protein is CASTSVLGVRGELFF.

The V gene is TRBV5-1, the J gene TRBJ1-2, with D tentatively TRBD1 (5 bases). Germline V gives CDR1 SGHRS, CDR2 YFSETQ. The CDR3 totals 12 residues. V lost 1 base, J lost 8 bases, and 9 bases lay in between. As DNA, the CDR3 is TGCGCCAGCAGCTTGATGGGGGAGGGCTACACCTTC. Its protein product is CASSLMGEGYTF. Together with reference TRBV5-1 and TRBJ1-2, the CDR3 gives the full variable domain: KAGVTQTPRYLIKTRGQQVTLSCSPISGHRSVSWYQQTPGQGLQFLFEYFSETQRNKGNFPGRFSGRQFSNSRSEMNVSTLELGDSALYLCASSLMGEGYTFGSGTRLTVV.

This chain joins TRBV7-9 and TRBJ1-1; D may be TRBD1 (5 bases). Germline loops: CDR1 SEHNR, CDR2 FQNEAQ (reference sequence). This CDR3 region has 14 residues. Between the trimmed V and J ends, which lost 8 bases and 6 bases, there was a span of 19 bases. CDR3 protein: CASFNGGFGAEAFF. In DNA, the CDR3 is TGTGCCAGCTTCAACGGGGGGTTTGGAGCTGAAGCTTTCTTT.

CDR3 in DNA: TGTGCCAGCAGCCTCCAAACAGGAGGACACTCGCCCTACGAGCAGTACTTC. Translation gives CASSLQTGGHSPYEQYF. V and J are TRBV7-2 and TRBJ2-7, with D tentatively TRBD1 or TRBD2 (5 bases each). This CDR3 has 17 amino acids. Trimming stripped 5 bases from V and 2 bases from J, with 22 bases between. Germline assignment: CDR1 SGHTA and CDR2 FQGNSA.

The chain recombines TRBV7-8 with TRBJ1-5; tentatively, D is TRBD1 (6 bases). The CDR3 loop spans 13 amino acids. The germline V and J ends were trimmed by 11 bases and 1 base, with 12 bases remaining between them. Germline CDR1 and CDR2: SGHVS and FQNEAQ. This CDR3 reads CAAKTGSNQPQHF. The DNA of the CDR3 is TGTGCCGCTAAGACAGGAAGCAATCAGCCCCAGCATTTT.

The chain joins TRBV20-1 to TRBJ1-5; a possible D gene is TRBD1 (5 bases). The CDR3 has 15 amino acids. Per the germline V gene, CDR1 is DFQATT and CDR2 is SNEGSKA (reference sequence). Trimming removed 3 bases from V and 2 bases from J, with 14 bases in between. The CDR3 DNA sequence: TGCAGTGCTAGCCTCCCGGTAGGGGGCAATCAGCCCCAGCATTTT. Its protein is CSASLPVGGNQPQHF.

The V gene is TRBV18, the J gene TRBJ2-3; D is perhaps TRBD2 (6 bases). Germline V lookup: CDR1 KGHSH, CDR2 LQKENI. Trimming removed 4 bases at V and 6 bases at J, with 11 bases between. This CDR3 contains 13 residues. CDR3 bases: TGTGCCAGCTCACAAACTCTAGCGGATACGCAGTATTTT. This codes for CASSQTLADTQYF.

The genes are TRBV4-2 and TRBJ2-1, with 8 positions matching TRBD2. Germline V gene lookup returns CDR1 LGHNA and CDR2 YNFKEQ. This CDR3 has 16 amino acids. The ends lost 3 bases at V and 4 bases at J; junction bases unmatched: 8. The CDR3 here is CASSHPGGDVYNEQFF. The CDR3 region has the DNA TGTGCCAGCAGCCATCCGGGGGGGGACGTTTACAATGAGCAGTTCTTC.

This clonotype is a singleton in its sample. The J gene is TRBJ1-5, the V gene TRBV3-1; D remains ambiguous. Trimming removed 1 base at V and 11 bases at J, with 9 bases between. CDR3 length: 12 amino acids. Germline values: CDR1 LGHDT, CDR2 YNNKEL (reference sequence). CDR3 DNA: TGTGCCAGCAGCCAAGCCAGCTCGGCCCAGCATTTT. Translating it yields CASSQASSAQHF.

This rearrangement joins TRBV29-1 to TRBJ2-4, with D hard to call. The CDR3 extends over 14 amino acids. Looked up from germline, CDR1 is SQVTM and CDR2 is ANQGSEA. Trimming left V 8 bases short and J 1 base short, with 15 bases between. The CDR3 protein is CSPRVRRAKNIQYF. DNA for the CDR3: TGCAGCCCCCGGGTGCGGCGGGCCAAAAACATTCAGTACTTC.

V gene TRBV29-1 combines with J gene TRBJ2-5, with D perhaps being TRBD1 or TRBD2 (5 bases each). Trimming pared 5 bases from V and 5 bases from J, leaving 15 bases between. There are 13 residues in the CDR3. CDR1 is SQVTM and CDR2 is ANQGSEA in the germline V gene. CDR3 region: CSVLRDGGETQYF. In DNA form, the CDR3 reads TGCAGCGTTCTCCGGGACGGTGGGGAGACCCAGTACTTC. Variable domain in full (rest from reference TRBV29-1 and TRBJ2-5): SAVISQKPSRDICQRGTSLTIQCQVDSQVTMMFWYRQQPGQSLTLIATANQGSEATYESGFVIDKFPISRPNLTFSTLTVSNMSPEDSSIYLCSVLRDGGETQYFGPGTRLLVL.

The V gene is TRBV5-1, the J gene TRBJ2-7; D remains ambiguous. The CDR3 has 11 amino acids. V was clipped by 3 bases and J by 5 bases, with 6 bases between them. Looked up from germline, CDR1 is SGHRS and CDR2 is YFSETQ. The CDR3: CASSSADEQYF. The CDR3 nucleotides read TGCGCCAGCAGCTCGGCGGACGAGCAGTACTTC.

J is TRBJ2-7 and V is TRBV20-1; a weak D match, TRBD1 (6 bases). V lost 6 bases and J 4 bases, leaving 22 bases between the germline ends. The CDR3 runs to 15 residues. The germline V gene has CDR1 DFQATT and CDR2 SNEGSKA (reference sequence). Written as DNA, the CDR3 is TGCAGTGCCCCAGGGCCAGGGGCCAGGGGTTACGAGCAGTACTTC. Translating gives CSAPGPGARGYEQYF.

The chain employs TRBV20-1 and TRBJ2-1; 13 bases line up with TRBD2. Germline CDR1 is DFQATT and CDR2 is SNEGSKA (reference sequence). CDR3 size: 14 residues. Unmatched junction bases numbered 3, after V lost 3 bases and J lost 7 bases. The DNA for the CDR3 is TGCAGTGCTAGGGGGACTAGCGGGACGAATGAGCAGTTCTTC. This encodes CSARGTSGTNEQFF.